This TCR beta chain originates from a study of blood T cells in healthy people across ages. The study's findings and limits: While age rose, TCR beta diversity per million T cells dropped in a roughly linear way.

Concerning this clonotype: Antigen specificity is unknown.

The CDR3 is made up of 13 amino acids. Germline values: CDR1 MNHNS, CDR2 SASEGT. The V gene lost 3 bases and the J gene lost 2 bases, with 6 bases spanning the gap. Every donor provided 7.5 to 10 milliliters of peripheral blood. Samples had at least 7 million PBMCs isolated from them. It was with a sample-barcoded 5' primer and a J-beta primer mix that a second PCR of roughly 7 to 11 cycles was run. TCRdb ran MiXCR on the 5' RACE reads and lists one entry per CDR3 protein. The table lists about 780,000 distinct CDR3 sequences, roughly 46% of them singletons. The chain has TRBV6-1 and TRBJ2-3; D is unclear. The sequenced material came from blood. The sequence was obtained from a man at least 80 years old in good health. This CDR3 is CASSDDNTDTQYF. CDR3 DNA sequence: TGTGCCAGCAGTGACGACAACACAGATACGCAGTATTTT.